This T cell receptor (beta chain) was identified in a study of vaccination effects on CD4 cells after COVID-19. Study-wide results and limits: Marked clonal contraction of both clone types appeared late after vaccination. Convalescent patients numbered few in the study; early post-infection timepoints were missing entirely.

Assay used: immunoSEQ multiplex PCR; TCRdb lists only in-frame clones, some missing. This table has approximately 30,000 clones, about 70% appearing once. Antigen-specific CD4+ T cells expanded by the ViraFEST assay with viral peptide pools were then sequenced. The culture ran for nine to eleven days, and then CD4+ T cells were isolated. Nucleocapsid antibodies stayed negative before and after vaccination, showing no earlier SARS-CoV-2 infection. This CDR3 comprises 14 residues. V lost 8 bases, J lost 4 bases, and 6 bases stayed unmatched. Germline V gene data show CDR1 as MNHEY and CDR2 as SMNVEV (reference sequence). Of note for this clone: Its cognate antigen is unknown.

Sequenced here: CD4+ T cells from PBMCs cultured with HCoV-NL63 spike peptides, sampled before COVID-19 vaccination. The sequence was collected from a human donor who received a COVID-19 vaccine. J is TRBJ1-1 and V is TRBV27, with TRBD1 identical over 11 bases. The DNA for the CDR3 is TGTGCCAGCCTCGGGACAGGGGGGTTCACTGAAGCTTTCTTT. Its protein is CASLGTGGFTEAFF.